This is a list of T cell receptor beta chains from one sample in a study of T-cell reconstitution after alpha-beta-depleted transplantation in children. From the PCR reads, TCRdb called clonotypes with MiXCR, one entry per CDR3 protein. This sample has 300,000 to 400,000 distinct CDR3 sequences; roughly 15% occur once, and the top ten carry over 3.5%. The sequencing here drew on PBMCs, taken from the stem cell graft. All receptors come from a human donor who donated a stem cell graft to a child with Fanconi anemia. CDR3s leave out the opening cysteine and the closing phenylalanine or tryptophan. Some rows mark clone size as missing; the rest say once, few, many or name a class of expanded clone.

v_gene,abundance,CDR3aa
TRBV29-1,.,SVEGGGTETQY
TRBV11-2,many,ASSLDREPYNEQF
TRBV5-1,few,ASSLIGDEKLF
TRBV20-1,many,SATHRWGGYT
TRBV18,few,ASSPRRNEAF
TRBV7-2,.,ASSLEVKSTEAF
TRBV10-2,.,ASSESQILGTEAF
TRBV12-3/TRBV12-4,many,ASSFKGNTEAF
TRBV12-3/TRBV12-4,.,ASSPRTGKNYGYT
TRBV7-2,few,ASSPTLGRGTETQY
TRBV10-1,few,ASTGGLNTEAF